This is a list of T cell receptor beta chains from one sample in a study of T cells in Graves' hyperthyroidism and ophthalmopathy. TCRdb independently ran MiXCR on the multiplex PCR reads; one entry per CDR3 protein. The table records hundreds of thousands of distinct CDR3 sequences, around a quarter of them present only once. Sample: blood. All receptors derive from a woman between 25 and 40 years old with Graves' ophthalmopathy. Both conserved end residues are part of each CDR3. Fields, in order: CDR3 protein, CDR3 DNA, clone size, V gene, J gene, D gene. A D gene is named only where the DNA matches it firmly. Clone size appears in some rows only: once, few, many, or a class for an expanded clone.

CASSTVPTGELFF	TGTGCCAGCAGCACCGTCCCTACCGGGGAGCTGTTTTTT	NA	TRBV12-3/TRBV12-4	TRBJ2-2	NA
CATSSPIGVNYGYTF	TGTGCCACCAGCAGCCCCATCGGCGTTAACTATGGCTACACCTTC	NA	TRBV15	TRBJ1-2	NA
CASSLFTGEPQHF	TGTGCCAGCAGTTTATTCACAGGGGAGCCCCAGCATTTT	NA	TRBV28	TRBJ1-5	TRBD1
CASSQARGGGSGELFF	TGCGCCAGCAGCCAAGCCAGGGGGGGCGGCTCCGGGGAGCTGTTTTTT	NA	TRBV4-1	TRBJ2-2	NA
CASSELGRGRPEAFF	TGTGCCAGCAGTGAATTGGGCAGGGGGCGACCTGAAGCTTTCTTT	many	TRBV2	TRBJ1-1	TRBD1
CSAYREPGYGYTF	TGCAGTGCTTACAGGGAACCGGGCTATGGCTACACCTTC	many	TRBV20-1	TRBJ1-2	NA
CASSQDPLSTTWQYF	TGCGCCAGCAGCCAAGATCCCTTATCGACAACCTGGCAGTACTTC	many	TRBV4-1	TRBJ2-7	NA
CASSIGGNTEAFF	TGTGCCAGCAGCATAGGGGGGAACACTGAAGCTTTCTTT	many	TRBV19	TRBJ1-1	NA
CAWTLRVASGNTIYF	TGTGCCTGGACCCTGAGAGTCGCCTCTGGAAACACCATATATTTT	NA	TRBV30	TRBJ1-3	NA
CASSEGGGTTEETQYF	TGTGCCAGCAGTGAAGGAGGGGGGACAACCGAAGAGACCCAGTACTTC	NA	TRBV6-1	TRBJ2-5	NA
CASSPGTQQTQYF	TGTGCCAGCTCACCAGGGACCCAGCAGACCCAGTACTTC	few	TRBV18	TRBJ2-5	NA
CSARDNLMGGSYYEQYF	TGCAGTGCTAGAGATAATCTTATGGGGGGCAGCTACTACGAGCAGTACTTC	few	TRBV20-1	TRBJ2-7	NA
CASSRKGTEAFF	TGTGCCAGCAGTAGGAAGGGAACTGAAGCTTTCTTT	few	TRBV25-1	TRBJ1-1	NA
CASRDWLGTGDNQPQHF	TGTGCCAGCAGGGACTGGCTGGGGACCGGGGACAATCAGCCCCAGCATTTT	many	TRBV6-2/TRBV6-3	TRBJ1-5	NA
CASGRRQETQYF	TGTGCCAGCGGCCGCCGTCAAGAGACCCAGTACTTC	NA	TRBV13	TRBJ2-5	NA
CASSLNSGPYGYTF	TGTGCCAGCAGTTTAAATTCGGGGCCCTATGGCTACACCTTC	few	TRBV12-3/TRBV12-4	TRBJ1-2	NA
CASSLDPTNEKLFF	TGCGCCAGCAGCCTAGACCCAACTAATGAAAAACTGTTTTTT	many	TRBV5-1	TRBJ1-4	NA
CASNPGQGAREQYF	TGTGCCAGCAACCCGGGACAGGGGGCGCGGGAGCAGTACTTC	NA	TRBV12-3/TRBV12-4	TRBJ2-7	TRBD1
CSVTTVLMNTEAFF	TGCAGCGTCACGACAGTCCTTATGAACACTGAAGCTTTCTTT	many	TRBV29-1	TRBJ1-1	NA
CASSSTGGNNQPQHF	TGTGCCAGCAGCTCAACAGGGGGCAACAATCAGCCCCAGCATTTT	once	TRBV6-1	TRBJ1-5	TRBD1
CASSFKIPGSSYEQYF	TGTGCCAGCAGCTTTAAGATACCAGGGTCCTCCTACGAGCAGTACTTC	few	TRBV27	TRBJ2-7	NA
CASSSAIQVRAEAFF	TGTGCCAGCAGTTCGGCGATTCAAGTCCGGGCTGAAGCTTTCTTT	NA	TRBV28	TRBJ1-1	NA
CASSLFGERGTEAFF	TGTGCCAGCAGTTTATTTGGAGAGCGAGGGACTGAAGCTTTCTTT	NA	TRBV28	TRBJ1-1	NA
CASSGSGGSETQYF	TGTGCCAGCAGTGGTAGCGGGGGGTCAGAGACCCAGTACTTC	many	TRBV2	TRBJ2-5	TRBD2
CASSEIISGVAFF	TGTGCCAGCAGTGAAATCATCTCTGGGGTAGCTTTCTTT	once	TRBV6-1	TRBJ1-1	NA
CASSLDRDTLIYGYTF	TGTGCCAGCAGCTTGGACAGGGACACTCTGATCTATGGCTACACCTTC	NA	TRBV11-2	TRBJ1-2	TRBD1
CASGLTGHRAWETQYF	TGTGCCAGCGGCTTAACGGGACACCGCGCTTGGGAGACCCAGTACTTC	many	TRBV7-8	TRBJ2-5	NA
CASSRDGSIYGYTF	TGTGCCAGCAGTCGGGACGGCAGTATCTATGGCTACACCTTC	many	TRBV6-5	TRBJ1-2	NA
CASSLKGHRNYGYTF	TGTGCCAGCAGTTTAAAAGGACACCGAAACTATGGCTACACCTTC	few	TRBV12-3/TRBV12-4	TRBJ1-2	NA
CASTSSGQANTEAFF	TGTGCCAGCACCTCCTCGGGACAGGCGAACACTGAAGCTTTCTTT	few	TRBV6-2/TRBV6-3	TRBJ1-1	TRBD1
CASSVRDRLKAFF	TGTGCCAGCAGCGTCCGGGACAGACTGAAAGCTTTCTTT	many	TRBV7-9	TRBJ1-1	TRBD1
CAWSVLDRAQYF	TGTGCCTGGAGTGTCTTGGACAGGGCGCAGTATTTT	NA	TRBV30	TRBJ2-3	TRBD1
CATSGGTSGVETQYF	TGTGCCACCAGTGGGGGTACTAGCGGGGTTGAGACCCAGTACTTC	NA	TRBV24-1	TRBJ2-5	TRBD2
CSARDVQVPNSPLHF	TGCAGTGCTAGAGATGTCCAGGTCCCAAATTCACCCCTCCACTTT	many	TRBV20-1	TRBJ1-6	NA
CASSYSGHESYEQYF	TGTGCCAGCAGTTACTCGGGGCATGAATCCTACGAGCAGTACTTC	many	TRBV6-5	TRBJ2-7	NA
CASSEGTGQDEQYF	TGTGCCAGCAGTGAGGGGACGGGACAGGACGAGCAGTACTTC	many	TRBV6-1	TRBJ2-7	TRBD1
CASSSLKGGGFSYEQYF	TGTGCCAGCAGCTCCCTGAAGGGCGGAGGATTCTCCTACGAGCAGTACTTC	NA	TRBV12-3/TRBV12-4	TRBJ2-7	NA
CASREAPGTGATLSGYTF	TGTGCCAGCAGGGAAGCACCTGGGACAGGCGCCACCTTATCCGGCTACACCTTC	few	TRBV6-1	TRBJ1-2	TRBD1
CASRIQDLSGNTIYF	TGTGCCAGCAGAATACAGGACCTCTCTGGAAACACCATATATTTT	NA	TRBV12-3/TRBV12-4	TRBJ1-3	NA
CASSSIGQFYGYTF	TGTGCCAGCAGCTCGATAGGACAGTTCTATGGCTACACCTTC	many	TRBV11-2	TRBJ1-2	NA
CASGSRGAEAFF	TGTGCCAGCGGATCCAGGGGAGCTGAAGCTTTCTTT	many	TRBV27	TRBJ1-1	NA